One and the same sample provided the 10 T cell receptor beta chains below, sequenced in a study of T cells in women clearing cervical HPV infection. The protocol was immunoSEQ multiplex PCR, while the TCRdb copy is restricted to in-frame clones and leaves out a portion. The sample has around 35,000 clones. Sequenced: blood buffy coat. Receptors originate from a woman aged 18 to 75 with a cervical HPV16 infection that either progressed to CIN3+ or cleared (not recorded which).

Comments on this clone: The CDR3 end lies 3 residues beyond the end of the read and is filled in from the germline J gene. The rearrangement links TRBV20-1 to TRBJ2-5, with 8 nucleotides matching TRBD2. J was trimmed by 5 bases and V by 3 bases; bases with no gene match: 8. CDR1 is DFQATT, CDR2 SNEGSKA, per germline (reference sequence). The CDR3 is 14 amino acids. CDR3 protein: CSASTGGPWETQYF. CDR3 DNA (partial): TGCAGTGCTAGTACGGGGGGGCCTTGGGAGACC.

Worth noting for this clone: Read data end 3 residues before the CDR3 end; the end is taken from the germline J gene. The chain joins TRBV29-1 to TRBJ2-7; the match to TRBD1 covers 9 bases. Looked up from germline, CDR1 is SQVTM and CDR2 is ANQGSEA. The CDR3 consists of 13 residues. J lost 5 bases, V lost 7 bases, and 9 bases had no gene match. The CDR3 DNA, read in part, is TGCAGCGCCGCGGGACAGGGTAACAACGAG. This encodes CSAAGQGNNE. In full, the CDR3 is CSAAGQGNNEQYF.

A word on this clone: The CDR3 is cut off 3 residues early in the read; its end comes from the germline J gene. The chain links TRBV20-1 to TRBJ1-6, with TRBD1 as a possible D gene (6 bases). The CDR3 runs 14 residues. Trimming took 1 base from V and 7 from J, leaving 11 bases between them. Germline CDR1 and CDR2: DFQATT and SNEGSKA (reference sequence). The CDR3 sequence: CSARVDRRNSPLHF. The sequenced part of the CDR3 DNA is TGCAGTGCTAGAGTTGACAGGAGAAATTCACCC.

As for this clone: The read halts 3 residues ahead of the CDR3 end, with the missing end drawn from the germline J gene. The V and J genes are TRBV7-7 and TRBJ2-5; a possible D gene is TRBD2 (5 bases). The CDR3 is 14 residues long. The V gene lost 4 bases and the J gene lost 3 bases, with 12 bases spanning the gap. Germline lookup yields CDR1 SSHAT and CDR2 FNYEAQ (reference sequence). The sequenced part of the CDR3 DNA is TGTGCCAGCAGCTCTCAGGCGGGCGAAGAGACC. This sequence encodes CASSSQAGEET. The complete CDR3 reads CASSSQAGEETQYF.

Remarks on this clone: The CDR3 end lies 3 residues beyond the end of the read and is filled in from the germline J gene. This sequence joins TRBV19 and TRBJ2-1, with 9 bases matching TRBD2. V shed 5 bases, J shed 7 bases, and the junction held 6 bases outside the gene matches. This CDR3 region has 14 residues. Germline-derived CDR1 and CDR2 are LNHDA and SQIVND (reference sequence). Partial CDR3 DNA: TGTGCCAGTAGTCCGCAGCGGGAGGATAATGAG. Translating gives CASSPQREDNE. The full CDR3 protein reads CASSPQREDNEQFF.

Concerning this clone: The CDR3 end is not reached by the read, which stops 3 residues before it; the germline J gene fills it in. V gene TRBV5-4 combines with J gene TRBJ2-2; maybe TRBD2 (5 bases). The V end lost 0 bases, the J end lost 2 bases, and 11 bases lay between the germline ends. Germline V gives CDR1 SGHNT, CDR2 YYREEE (reference sequence). The CDR3 is 16 amino acids. This CDR3 is CASSLASGLNTGELFF. The part of the CDR3 DNA that was read is TGTGCCAGCAGCTTGGCCTCCGGACTCAACACCGGGGAG. Filled out from reference TRBV5-4 and TRBJ2-2, the complete variable domain reads ETGVTQSPTHLIKTRGQQVTLRCSSQSGHNTVSWYQQALGQGPQFIFQYYREEENGRGNFPPRFSGLQFPNYSSELNVNALELDDSALYLCASSLASGLNTGELFFGEGSRLTVL.

Of note for this clone: The CDR3 extends 3 residues past the end of the read, so its final part is completed from the germline J gene. The chain is built from TRBV10-3 and TRBJ1-3; weak D call: TRBD1 (5 bases). Germline V gives CDR1 ENHRY, CDR2 SYGVKD. The CDR3 sequence is 15 residues long. V was trimmed by 7 bases and J by 0 bases, leaving 13 bases between them. CDR3 bases read: TGTGCCATCACCGCCACAGGCTACTCTGGAAACACC. It encodes CAITATGYSGNT. The full CDR3 is CAITATGYSGNTIYF.

For this clone: The read gets to within 3 residues of the CDR3 end, and the germline J gene fills in the rest. V gene TRBV6-2 or TRBV6-3 combines with J gene TRBJ2-1; 9 bases match TRBD1. There are 17 residues in the CDR3. The germline gives CDR1 MNHEY, CDR2 SVGEGT. V dropped 8 bases and J dropped 3; count of bases not matched to a gene: 14. CDR3 protein: CASWGQGGRIGYNEQFF. The part of the CDR3 DNA that was read is TGTGCCAGCTGGGGACAGGGTGGCCGGATCGGCTACAATGAG.

About this clone: Read coverage stops 3 residues before the CDR3 terminus; the germline J gene supplies the remainder. V is TRBV7-3 and J is TRBJ1-2; 7 bases are shared with TRBD1. The CDR3 consists of 13 residues. Germline values: CDR1 SGHTA, CDR2 FQGTGA. The V segment lost 5 bases and the J segment 5 bases; nucleotides outside the gene matches: 5. The CDR3 reads CASSLTGEYGYTF. The CDR3 DNA, read in part, is TGTGCCAGCAGCCTTACAGGGGAGTATGGC.

Details on this clone: Sequencing ends 3 residues short of the CDR3 end; the germline J gene provides the rest. This chain joins TRBV7-2 and TRBJ1-2; D is perhaps TRBD1 (6 bases). Germline V gene data show CDR1 as SGHTA and CDR2 as FQGNSA. The CDR3 runs 16 residues. The CDR3 protein is CASSLASRGGPYDYTF. CDR3 bases read: TGTGCCAGCAGCTTAGCTTCGCGGGGGGGCCCCTACGAC. The full variable domain, rest sourced from reference TRBV7-2 and TRBJ1-2, is GAGVSQSPSNKVTEKGKDVELRCDPISGHTALYWYRQSLGQGLEFLIYFQGNSAPDKSGLPSDRFSAERTGGSVSTLTIQRTQQEDSAVYLCASSLASRGGPYDYTFGSGTRLTVV.